This T cell receptor (beta chain) was identified during a study of blood T cell repertoires in COVID-19. Study background: Specimens from acute and convalescent COVID-19 originated in the United States, Italy and Spain. In each case, the material was cDNA or gDNA derived from T cells, B-cell-depleted T cells, or PBMCs.

In the study's own analysis: Cell counts per sample came from amplifying reference gene primers. Data came from immunoSEQ multiplex PCR; TCRdb stores just in-frame clones and leaves some out. The V and J calls and clone size come from that table; D and trimming were worked out from the DNA. The data contain about 180,000 clones, approximately 80% of them singletons. There are 15 residues in the CDR3. The V gene lost 0 bases and the J gene lost 2 bases, with 11 bases spanning the gap. Per germline, CDR1 SGDLS and CDR2 YYNGEE. The TCR was taken from a man aged 55 to 70 who had been exposed to COVID-19. The rearrangement uses TRBV9 and TRBJ2-5, with a tentative D call TRBD1 (5 bases). The sequenced material came from PBMCs or T cells enriched from blood (not recorded which). DNA for the CDR3: TGTGCCAGCAGCGTAGGGACACAATTTCAAGAGACCCAGTACTTC. It is translated as CASSVGTQFQETQYF. The full variable domain, its missing parts supplied by reference TRBV9 and TRBJ2-5, is DSGVTQTPKHLITATGQRVTLRCSPRSGDLSVYWYQQSLDQGLQFLIQYYNGEERAKGNILERFSAQQFPDLHSELNLSSLELGDSALYFCASSVGTQFQETQYFGPGTRLLVL.